This TCR beta chain derives from a study of a mutant IDH1 vaccine in newly diagnosed glioma. The wider study: Vaccines began 4-6 weeks after radiotherapy alone, or with temozolomide cycles. Sex among treated patients split about 60% male, roughly 40% female; mean age was about 40 years.

Overall study results and limits: With respect to changes in top peripheral T cell clonotypes, pseudoprogression seemed unrelated.

Germline V CDR1 and CDR2: MGHRA, YSYEKL. The junction had 3 bases not matched to a gene; V was cut back by 1 base and J by 2 bases. This CDR3 spans 15 amino acids. For this clone: The antigen is undetermined.

Stated time point: week 5, during vaccination. One vaccine dose held 300 ug of mutant IDH1 20-mer peptide and came with topical imiquimod. There were new WHO grade 3 or 4 astrocytomas in the donors, and these were IDH1-mutant and ATRX-lost. TCRdb keeps only in-frame clones here, not all; method: immunoSEQ multiplex PCR. The profile shows 30,000 to 40,000 clones, about 80% of them singletons. The receptor comes from a man aged 25 to 40 with glioma. The material was PBMCs, obtained from a glioma patient whose treatment included an IDH1 peptide vaccine. This chain connects TRBV4-1 to TRBJ1-2, with TRBD1 matching 8 bases. CDR3 nucleotides: TGCGCCAGCAGCCAAGCCGGACAGGGAAACTATGGCTACACCTTC. It encodes CASSQAGQGNYGYTF.